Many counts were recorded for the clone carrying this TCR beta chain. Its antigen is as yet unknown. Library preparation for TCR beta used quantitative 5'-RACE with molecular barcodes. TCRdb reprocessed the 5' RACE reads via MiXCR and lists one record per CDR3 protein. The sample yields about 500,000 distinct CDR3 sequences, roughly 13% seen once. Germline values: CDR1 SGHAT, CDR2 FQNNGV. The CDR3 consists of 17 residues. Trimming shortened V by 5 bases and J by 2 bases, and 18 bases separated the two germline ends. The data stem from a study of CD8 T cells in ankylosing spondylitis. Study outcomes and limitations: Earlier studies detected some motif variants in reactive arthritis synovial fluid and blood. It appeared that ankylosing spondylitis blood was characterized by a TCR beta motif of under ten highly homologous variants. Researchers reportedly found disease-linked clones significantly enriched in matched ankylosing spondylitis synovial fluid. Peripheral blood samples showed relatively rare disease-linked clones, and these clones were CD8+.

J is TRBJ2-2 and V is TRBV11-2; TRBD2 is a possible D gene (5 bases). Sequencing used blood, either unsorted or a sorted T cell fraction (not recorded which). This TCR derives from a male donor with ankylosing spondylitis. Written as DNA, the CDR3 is TGTGCCAGCAGCCCAGGACCGGGGTTCCTCAACACCGGGGAGCTGTTTTTT. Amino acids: CASSPGPGFLNTGELFF.